This T cell receptor (beta chain) was observed in a study of radiotherapy plus CTLA-4 blockade in lung cancer. The trim removed 6 bases at V and 4 bases at J, leaving 4 bases unmatched. CDR1 and CDR2 from the germline V gene are SGDLS and YYNGEE. The CDR3 is 13 amino acids. Lung cancer patients with chemo-refractory metastatic non-small-cell disease were given focal radiation plus CTLA-4 blockade with ipilimumab. Only a few counts were recorded for this clone. Sequencing used immunoSEQ multiplex PCR; TCRdb keeps in-frame clones, though not all of them. The top ten hold more than 8% of the sample, which has roughly 80,000 clones, just under 75% seen once.

The V gene is TRBV9, the J gene TRBJ2-3; TRBD1 agrees at 8 bases. This specimen was peripheral blood, taken from a patient treated with radiotherapy plus ipilimumab. The receptor comes from a human donor with non-small cell lung cancer whose response to radiotherapy plus ipilimumab could not be evaluated. In DNA, the CDR3 is TGTGCCAGCACCGGACAGGGATCAGATACGCAGTATTTT. This gives the protein CASTGQGSDTQYF.